The 31 T cell receptor beta chains listed next were all sequenced from one sample in a study of shared clonotypes between healthy human individuals. Positive CCR7 selection of CD45RO-negative cells yielded the naive CD8 cells, and terminally differentiated effector memory CD45RA+ cells were excluded. The method was immunoSEQ multiplex PCR; TCRdb's version includes in-frame clones alone and lacks a portion of them. The data hold around 2,000,000 clones, with 93% observed a single time. The sequencing input was naive CD8+ T cells from PBMCs. The receptors were gathered from a man aged 18-30 years in good health. Some clones in this sample may be carry-over from other donors' samples.

V is TRBV27 and J is TRBJ2-6, with 10 bases lining up with TRBD1. Trimming removed 6 bases from V and 0 bases from J; junction bases left unmatched: 5. The CDR3 extends over 17 amino acids. The germline gives CDR1 MNHEY, CDR2 SMNVEV (reference sequence). Written as DNA, the CDR3 is TGTGCCAGCAGCCGGACAGGGGGGGCCTCTGGGGCCAACGTCCTGACTTTC. Translated: CASSRTGGASGANVLTF.

On this clone: In the same sample, other DNA sequences code for this CDR3. The CDR3 region is CASSYGETYEQYF. The CDR3 DNA follows: TGTGCCAGCAGTTACGGGGAAACCTACGAGCAGTACTTC. This rearrangement joins TRBV6-5 to TRBJ2-7; the D is unclear. The CDR3 is 13 amino acids. CDR1 and CDR2 from the germline V gene are MNHEY and SVGAGI. Trimming pared 2 bases from V and 2 bases from J, leaving 7 bases between.

V gene TRBV6-1 combines with J gene TRBJ2-7; possibly TRBD2 for D (6 bases). CDR3 length: 14 residues. Looked up from germline, CDR1 is MNHNS and CDR2 is SASEGT. The germline V and J ends were trimmed by 4 bases and 4 bases, with 14 bases remaining between them. For the CDR3, the DNA is TGTGCCAGCAGTGTAAGTTTTCGGGGGTACGAGCAGTACTTC. Its translation is CASSVSFRGYEQYF.

The chain has TRBV6-6 and TRBJ2-3; D is perhaps TRBD1 or TRBD2 (6 bases each). Germline assignment: CDR1 MNHNY and CDR2 SVGAGI (reference sequence). The CDR3 is 15 residues long. V was clipped by 8 bases and J by 2 bases, with 17 bases between them. The CDR3 here is CASLGGRAFTDTQYF. CDR3 in DNA: TGTGCCAGCCTCGGGGGCCGGGCCTTCACAGATACGCAGTATTTT.

The rearrangement uses TRBV28 and TRBJ2-3; TRBD2 matches at 10 bases. Germline V gene data show CDR1 as MDHEN and CDR2 as SYDVKM. Unmatched junction bases numbered 6, after V lost 2 bases and J lost 7 bases. CDR3 length equals 15 residues. Here the CDR3 reads CASSLDLAGDHTQYF. The CDR3 bases are TGTGCCAGCAGTTTAGACCTAGCGGGAGACCATACGCAGTATTTT.

The chain links TRBV5-4 to TRBJ2-3; the D gene is possibly TRBD2 (5 bases). V dropped 5 bases and J dropped 4 bases, with 11 bases sitting between them. The CDR3 runs to 13 residues. Germline V gene sequence: CDR1 SGHNT, CDR2 YYREEE (reference sequence). The CDR3 nucleotides read TGTGCCAGCAGGAGGGTCCAGGCAGATACGCAGTATTTT. Its translation is CASRRVQADTQYF. The full variable domain, in which reference TRBV5-4 and TRBJ2-3 provide the parts outside the CDR3, is ETGVTQSPTHLIKTRGQQVTLRCSSQSGHNTVSWYQQALGQGPQFIFQYYREEENGRGNFPPRFSGLQFPNYSSELNVNALELDDSALYLCASRRVQADTQYFGPGTRLTVL.

The J gene is TRBJ2-1, the V gene TRBV4-3; possibly TRBD2 for D (5 bases). The germline V gene encodes CDR1 LGHNA and CDR2 YSLEER. V lost 1 base, J lost 3 bases, and 10 bases lay in between. This CDR3 spans 15 amino acids. The CDR3 is CASSQGVGSYNEQFF. The CDR3 DNA reads TGCGCCAGCAGCCAAGGGGTTGGGAGCTACAATGAGCAGTTCTTC.

The chain recombines TRBV12-2 with TRBJ1-4; TRBD1 reflects the table's D call only, with no check against the DNA. TRBV12-2 is noted as a pseudogene. CDR3 length: 15 amino acids. This chain's CDR3 is CASREGTGANEKLFF. CDR3 DNA sequence: TGTGCAAGTCGCGAAGGGACAGGTGCTAATGAAAAACTGTTTTTT.

This clone was observed once. The chain has TRBV29-1 and TRBJ2-5; 9 bases agree with TRBD1. The CDR3 spans 16 residues. Germline values: CDR1 SQVTM, CDR2 ANQGSEA. With V trimmed by 0 bases and J by 6 bases, 11 bases remained unmatched. For the CDR3, the DNA is TGCAGCGTTGAAGATTTCACAGGGGGCGCCATGCAGACCCAGTACTTC. Protein: CSVEDFTGGAMQTQYF.

This clone was found a few times. CDR3 in DNA: TGTGCCAGCAAGGAGGGGAACACTGAAGCTTTCTTT. It encodes CASKEGNTEAFF. The rearrangement uses TRBV2 and TRBJ1-1, with no clear D. The CDR3 runs 12 residues. CDR1 and CDR2 (germline): SNHLY, FYNNEI. Deletions cut 7 bases from V and 1 base from J, with 7 bases between.

This clone was found once. This sequence joins TRBV15 and TRBJ2-1; D uncertain. Trimming cost V 0 bases and J 6 bases, with 12 bases left between them. Germline values: CDR1 LNHNV, CDR2 YYDKDF (reference sequence). This CDR3 region has 15 residues. CDR3 nucleotides: TGTGCCACCAGCAGAGATGGCAGGACCGCCAATGAGCAGTTCTTC. It translates to CATSRDGRTANEQFF.

The chain uses TRBV7-9 and TRBJ2-2; 10 bases match TRBD1. Germline V CDR1 and CDR2: SEHNR, FQNEAQ (reference sequence). After removal of 5 bases from V and 3 bases from J, the junction contained 3 bases not matched to a gene. The CDR3 is made up of 15 amino acids. The CDR3 DNA follows: TGTGCCAGCAGCCACGGGACAGGGGACACCGGGGAGCTGTTTTTT. Encoded protein: CASSHGTGDTGELFF.

J is TRBJ1-4 and V is TRBV6-5; D is undetermined. CDR3 length: 14 amino acids. V was clipped by 4 bases and J by 4 bases, with 10 bases between them. Germline V CDR1 and CDR2: MNHEY, SVGAGI. CDR3: CASSWTSGNEKLFF. In DNA, the CDR3 is TGTGCCAGCAGTTGGACGTCGGGTAATGAAAAACTGTTTTTT.

A remark on this clone: Other DNA sequences in this sample translate to the same CDR3. This chain uses TRBV9 with TRBJ1-5; unclear D gene. The CDR3 consists of 15 residues. Germline V lookup: CDR1 SGDLS, CDR2 YYNGEE. The V and J ends lost 0 bases and 0 bases respectively, with 7 bases between them. DNA for the CDR3: TGTGCCAGCAGCGTAGGCGGAGATAGCAATCAGCCCCAGCATTTT. It encodes CASSVGGDSNQPQHF.

The chain is built from TRBV10-1 and TRBJ2-7; 9 bases fit TRBD1. The germline V gene has CDR1 WNHNN and CDR2 SYGVQD (reference sequence). This CDR3 spans 15 amino acids. The ends lost 2 bases at V and 2 bases at J; junction bases unmatched: 4. CDR3 nucleotides: TGCGCCAGCAGTGAGGGACAGGGGCCTCCCTACGAGCAGTACTTC. Amino acid sequence: CASSEGQGPPYEQYF.

V gene TRBV5-4 combines with J gene TRBJ2-1, with 9 bases identical to TRBD2. The CDR3 totals 17 residues. CDR1 and CDR2 from the germline V gene are SGHNT and YYREEE (reference sequence). The junction had 10 bases not matched to a gene; V was cut back by 2 bases and J by 4 bases. CDR3 coding DNA: TGTGCCAGCAGCTTTAGCGGGAGTAGCGCCCGTTACAATGAGCAGTTCTTC. Protein sequence: CASSFSGSSARYNEQFF.

The chain uses TRBV27 and TRBJ1-2; D is possibly TRBD1 (5 bases). V gave up 5 bases and J gave up 3 bases, with 22 bases separating them. This CDR3 is built from 17 residues. Per the germline V gene, CDR1 is MNHEY and CDR2 is SMNVEV (reference sequence). The CDR3 DNA reads TGTGCCAGCAGTCCCAGGGCGTCCGGACGGGTGGACTATGGCTACACCTTC. Residues: CASSPRASGRVDYGYTF.

V gene TRBV6-1 combines with J gene TRBJ2-5, with 8 positions matching TRBD1. The CDR3 is 18 amino acids. Trimming cost V 2 bases and J 1 base; bases outside gene matches: 12. Germline values: CDR1 MNHNS, CDR2 SASEGT. CDR3 amino acids: CASSERTGLRGPQETQYF. Here the CDR3 DNA reads TGTGCCAGCAGTGAAAGGACAGGGTTAAGGGGGCCCCAAGAGACCCAGTACTTC.

The rearrangement joins TRBV15 to TRBJ1-1; 7 bases are shared with TRBD1. This CDR3 spans 13 amino acids. Germline lookup yields CDR1 LNHNV and CDR2 YYDKDF (reference sequence). The ends lost 2 bases at V and 10 bases at J; junction bases unmatched: 7. Here the CDR3 reads CATSRPRQGAAFF. In DNA form, the CDR3 reads TGTGCCACCAGCAGACCAAGACAGGGAGCAGCTTTCTTT.

The chain has TRBV9 and TRBJ1-1; possible D gene TRBD1, 6 bases. Trimming stripped 0 bases from V and 4 bases from J, with 10 bases between. This CDR3 region has 14 residues. The germline V gene encodes CDR1 SGDLS and CDR2 YYNGEE. The CDR3 region has the DNA TGTGCCAGCAGCGTAGACCGACAGGCCACTGAAGCTTTCTTT. Its protein product is CASSVDRQATEAFF.

The chain combines TRBV7-3 with TRBJ2-7; weak D call: TRBD2 (7 bases). The CDR3 has 13 amino acids. The ends were cut back, 3 bases at V and 7 bases at J, with 13 bases in the middle. The germline gives CDR1 SGHTA, CDR2 FQGTGA. CDR3 sequence (DNA): TGTGCCAGCAGCTTTATGGGGGGGCCTGAGCAGTACTTC. It encodes CASSFMGGPEQYF.

This chain uses TRBV21-1 with TRBJ2-3; the D segment call TRBD1 is taken from the table without a DNA check. TRBV21-1 is designated a pseudogene. The CDR3 is 16 residues long. This CDR3 is CASSSRPQGTSDTQYF. CDR3 nucleotide sequence: TGTGCCAGCAGCTCCCGACCCCAGGGTACATCAGATACGCAGTATTTT.

This chain uses TRBV11-2 with TRBJ2-3, with D maybe TRBD2 (5 bases). The CDR3 sequence is 14 residues long. Trimming pared 5 bases from V and 0 bases from J, leaving 9 bases between. Germline values: CDR1 SGHAT, CDR2 FQNNGV. The CDR3 protein is CASSQTMSTDTQYF. CDR3 DNA: TGTGCCAGCAGCCAGACTATGAGCACAGATACGCAGTATTTT.

This clone appeared a few times. The chain combines TRBV10-1 with TRBJ1-5; possible D gene TRBD1, 6 bases. Germline V gene lookup returns CDR1 WNHNN and CDR2 SYGVQD (reference sequence). The CDR3 consists of 13 residues. Trimming removed 7 bases at V and 3 bases at J, with 10 bases between. The CDR3 loop reads CASKGGYNQPQHF. Written as DNA, the CDR3 is TGCGCCAGCAAAGGGGGTTACAATCAGCCCCAGCATTTT.

Only one count was recorded for this clone. This chain joins TRBV4-3 and TRBJ2-1; 9 bases fit TRBD2. The germline CDR1 and CDR2 sequences are LGHNA and YSLEER. This CDR3 region has 16 residues. Trimming took 2 bases from V and 8 from J; bases not matched to a gene: 10. The CDR3 sequence is CASSQSGSGRFYEQFF. The CDR3 DNA is TGCGCCAGCAGCCAATCTGGGAGCGGGAGGTTCTATGAGCAGTTCTTC.

This clone appeared a single time. CDR3 loop: CASSESRQIGLLNTEAFF. CDR3 in DNA: TGCGCCAGCAGTGAGTCGAGACAGATAGGACTCTTGAACACTGAAGCTTTCTTT. This chain links TRBV10-1 with TRBJ1-1; D perhaps matches TRBD1 (5 bases). Trimming shortened V by 0 bases and J by 0 bases, and 17 bases separated the two germline ends. This CDR3 is 18 amino acids long. Germline V CDR1 and CDR2: WNHNN, SYGVQD (reference sequence).

The chain couples TRBV28 to TRBJ2-7, with 7 bases that match TRBD2. The CDR3 runs to 12 residues. Germline-derived CDR1 and CDR2 are MDHEN and SYDVKM. The junction had 6 bases not matched to a gene; V was cut back by 6 bases and J by 7 bases. The CDR3 sequence: CASRLPGGEQYF. In DNA, the CDR3 is TGTGCCAGCAGACTACCGGGGGGAGAGCAGTACTTC.

With regard to this clone: Different DNA sequences within this sample yield the same CDR3. V gene TRBV28 combines with J gene TRBJ2-1; no firm D call. The V gene lost 3 bases and the J gene lost 4 bases, with 1 base spanning the gap. CDR3 length: 11 amino acids. Germline CDR1 and CDR2: MDHEN and SYDVKM. The CDR3 DNA reads TGTGCCAGCAGTTTTTACAATGAGCAGTTCTTC. It is translated as CASSFYNEQFF.

The CDR3 region is CASSSGLSGANVLTF. CDR3 nucleotides: TGTGCCAGCAGCTCCGGACTCTCTGGGGCCAACGTCCTGACTTTC. The genes are TRBV7-2 and TRBJ2-6, with D perhaps TRBD2 (5 bases). V lost 4 bases and J lost 0, with 7 bases in between. CDR1 is SGHTA and CDR2 is FQGNSA in the germline V gene. This CDR3 region has 15 residues.

The chain uses TRBV4-3 and TRBJ1-2; the match to TRBD1 covers 7 bases. Germline lookup yields CDR1 LGHNA and CDR2 YSLEER. This CDR3 has 14 residues. V was pared by 4 bases and J by 2 bases, with 4 bases of the junction left unmatched. The CDR3 protein is CASSPLTGNYGYTF. The CDR3 DNA follows: TGCGCCAGCAGCCCCTTGACAGGGAACTATGGCTACACCTTC.

In the case of this clone: One end of the junction is discordant with germline, which a read error may explain. In DNA, the CDR3 is TGTGCCAGCAGCCTAGCCCAGACAGGACCGTTCAATCAAGCTTTCTTT. This translates into CASSLAQTGPFNQAFF. This chain connects TRBV7-9 to TRBJ1-1; D perhaps matches TRBD1 (6 bases). The germline CDR1 and CDR2 sequences are SEHNR and FQNEAQ (reference sequence). This CDR3 region has 16 residues.